A single sample gave rise to the 4 T cell receptor beta chains below, sequenced in a study of T cell changes during pregnancy in multiple sclerosis. Method: immunoSEQ multiplex PCR; TCRdb's copy keeps in-frame clones and lacks some. The repertoire holds roughly 69,000 clones, approximately 93% seen once, with 1.4% in the top ten. The sequencing here drew on peripheral blood, taken in the second trimester of pregnancy. The receptors derive from a female donor with multiple sclerosis, enrolled in a pregnancy study.

This chain links TRBV7-3 with TRBJ1-1, with 8 bases lining up with TRBD1. Trimming removed 0 bases from V and 1 base from J; junction bases left unmatched: 4. CDR3 length equals 16 residues. The germline V gene has CDR1 SGHTA and CDR2 FQGTGA. Here the CDR3 DNA reads TGTGCCAGCAGCTTAACGTCCGGACAGGGGAACACTGAAGCTTTCTTT. Encoded protein: CASSLTSGQGNTEAFF. Based on the CDR3 plus reference TRBV7-3 and TRBJ1-1, the full variable domain is GAGVSQTPSNKVTEKGKYVELRCDPISGHTALYWYRQSLGQGPEFLIYFQGTGAADDSGLPNDRFFAVRPEGSVSTLKIQRTERGDSAVYLCASSLTSGQGNTEAFFGQGTRLTVV.

This chain connects TRBV6-4 to TRBJ1-4; D may be TRBD1 (5 bases). The germline V gene has CDR1 MRHNA and CDR2 SNTAGT. Trimming removed 6 bases from V and 8 bases from J, with 16 bases in between. The CDR3 is made up of 14 amino acids. The CDR3 protein is CASSSGTEGEKLFF. Written as DNA, the CDR3 is TGTGCCAGCAGCTCCGGGACTGAAGGGGAAAAACTGTTTTTT.

In this sample, this clone turned up a few times. V gene TRBV27 combines with J gene TRBJ1-2; D possibly corresponds to TRBD1 (6 bases). Germline CDR1 and CDR2: MNHEY and SMNVEV (reference sequence). V lost 2 bases and J lost 8, with 12 bases in between. This CDR3 is 13 amino acids long. CDR3 sequence reads: CASSLTGIEGYTF. For the CDR3, the DNA is TGTGCCAGCAGTTTAACAGGGATCGAGGGCTACACCTTC.

Only one count was recorded for this clone. This sample also contains other DNA sequences that code for the same CDR3. The J gene is TRBJ1-5, the V gene TRBV27, with D perhaps matching TRBD1 (5 bases). This CDR3 is built from 18 residues. Germline V CDR1 and CDR2: MNHEY, SMNVEV (reference sequence). The germline V and J ends were trimmed by 4 bases and 0 bases, with 19 bases remaining between them. CDR3 residues: CASSSLTDPLYSNQPQHF. For the CDR3, the DNA is TGTGCCAGCAGTTCGTTGACAGATCCCCTCTATAGCAATCAGCCCCAGCATTTT.